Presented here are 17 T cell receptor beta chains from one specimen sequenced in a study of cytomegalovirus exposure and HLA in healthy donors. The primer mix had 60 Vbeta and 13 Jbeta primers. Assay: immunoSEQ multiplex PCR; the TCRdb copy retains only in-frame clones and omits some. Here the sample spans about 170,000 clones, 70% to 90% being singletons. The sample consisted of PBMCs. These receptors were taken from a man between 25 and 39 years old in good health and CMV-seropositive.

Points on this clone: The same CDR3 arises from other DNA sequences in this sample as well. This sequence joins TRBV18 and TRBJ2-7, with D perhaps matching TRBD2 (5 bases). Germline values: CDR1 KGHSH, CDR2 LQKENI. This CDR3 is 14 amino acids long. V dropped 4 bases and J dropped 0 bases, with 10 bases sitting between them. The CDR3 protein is CASSQGVSSYEQYF. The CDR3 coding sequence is TGTGCCAGCTCACAGGGAGTCAGCTCCTACGAGCAGTACTTC.

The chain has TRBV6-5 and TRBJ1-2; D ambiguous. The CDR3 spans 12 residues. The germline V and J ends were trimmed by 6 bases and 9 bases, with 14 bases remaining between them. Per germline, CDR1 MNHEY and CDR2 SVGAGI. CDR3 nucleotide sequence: TGTGCCAGCAGCAACGACCGGGAAAGCTACACCTTC. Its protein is CASSNDRESYTF.

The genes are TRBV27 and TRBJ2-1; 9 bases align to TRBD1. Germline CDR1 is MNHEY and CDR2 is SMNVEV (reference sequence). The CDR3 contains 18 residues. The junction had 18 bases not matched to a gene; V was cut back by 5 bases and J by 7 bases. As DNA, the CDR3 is TGTGCCAGCAGTCCGCCCTCCGGATGGGGACAGGGAGGGAATGAGCAGTTCTTC. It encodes CASSPPSGWGQGGNEQFF.

In DNA, the CDR3 is TGTGCCAGTAGCCTCGGACTTTTTAACACCGGGGAGCTGTTTTTT. It is translated as CASSLGLFNTGELFF. The J gene is TRBJ2-2, the V gene TRBV19; TRBD2 might be the D (5 bases). This CDR3 has 15 amino acids. Between the trimmed V and J ends, which lost 6 bases and 2 bases, there was a span of 13 bases. Per the germline V gene, CDR1 is LNHDA and CDR2 is SQIVND (reference sequence).

The CDR3 nucleotides are TGTGCCAGCAGCTTGGGGGGGTACCAAGAGACCCAGTACTTC. Translating gives CASSLGGYQETQYF. The chain has TRBV7-9 and TRBJ2-5; 7 bases line up with TRBD2. V trimming: 3 bases; J trimming: 0 bases; junction bases outside the gene matches: 1. CDR1 SEHNR and CDR2 FQNEAQ come from the germline V gene (reference sequence). The CDR3 extends over 14 amino acids.

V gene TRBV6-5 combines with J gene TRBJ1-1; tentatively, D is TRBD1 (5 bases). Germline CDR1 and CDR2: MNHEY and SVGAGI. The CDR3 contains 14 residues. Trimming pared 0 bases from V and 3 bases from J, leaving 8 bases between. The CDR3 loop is CASSYSGGDTEAFF. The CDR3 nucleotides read TGTGCCAGCAGTTACTCGGGGGGAGACACTGAAGCTTTCTTT.

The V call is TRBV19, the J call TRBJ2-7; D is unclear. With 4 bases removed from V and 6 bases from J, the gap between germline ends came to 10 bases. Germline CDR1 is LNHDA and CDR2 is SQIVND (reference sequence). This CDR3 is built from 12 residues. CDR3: CASSNPPSEQYF. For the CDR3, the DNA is TGTGCCAGTAGTAACCCTCCCAGCGAGCAGTACTTC.

The CDR3 loop reads CASSVPPTYNEQFF. For the CDR3, the DNA is TGTGCCAGCAGCGTTCCCCCTACCTACAATGAGCAGTTCTTC. This chain uses TRBV9 with TRBJ2-1, with D unresolved. The germline V gene encodes CDR1 SGDLS and CDR2 YYNGEE. The CDR3 covers 14 residues. Between the trimmed V and J ends, which lost 2 bases and 2 bases, there was a span of 8 bases.

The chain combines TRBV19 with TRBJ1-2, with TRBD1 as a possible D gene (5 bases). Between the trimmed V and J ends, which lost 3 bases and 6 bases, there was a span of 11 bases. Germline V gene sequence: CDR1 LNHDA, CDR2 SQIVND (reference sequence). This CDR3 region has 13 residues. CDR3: CASSILSGNGYTF. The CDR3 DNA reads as TGTGCCAGTAGTATTTTGTCAGGGAATGGCTACACCTTC. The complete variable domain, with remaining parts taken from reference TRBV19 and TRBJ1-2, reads DGGITQSPKYLFRKEGQNVTLSCEQNLNHDAMYWYRQDPGQGLRLIYYSQIVNDFQKGDIAEGYSVSREKKESFPLTVTSAQKNPTAFYLCASSILSGNGYTFGSGTRLTVV.

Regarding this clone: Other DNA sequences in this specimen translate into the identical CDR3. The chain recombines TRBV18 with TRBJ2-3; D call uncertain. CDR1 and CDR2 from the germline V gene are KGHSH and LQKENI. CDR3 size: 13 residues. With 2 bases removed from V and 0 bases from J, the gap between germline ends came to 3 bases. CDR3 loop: CASSPASTDTQYF. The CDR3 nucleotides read TGTGCCAGCTCACCAGCGAGCACAGATACGCAGTATTTT.

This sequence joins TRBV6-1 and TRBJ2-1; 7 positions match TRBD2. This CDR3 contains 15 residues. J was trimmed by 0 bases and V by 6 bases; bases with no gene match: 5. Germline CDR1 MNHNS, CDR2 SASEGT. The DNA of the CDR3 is TGTGCCAGCAGGGGCCTAGCGGTCTCCTACAATGAGCAGTTCTTC. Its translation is CASRGLAVSYNEQFF.

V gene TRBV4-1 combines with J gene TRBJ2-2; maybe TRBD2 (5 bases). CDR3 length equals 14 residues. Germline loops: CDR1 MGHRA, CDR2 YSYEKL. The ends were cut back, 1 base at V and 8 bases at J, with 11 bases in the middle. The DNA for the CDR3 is TGCGCCAGCAGCCAAGGATCCGGGGTAGGGGAGCTGTTTTTT. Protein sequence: CASSQGSGVGELFF.

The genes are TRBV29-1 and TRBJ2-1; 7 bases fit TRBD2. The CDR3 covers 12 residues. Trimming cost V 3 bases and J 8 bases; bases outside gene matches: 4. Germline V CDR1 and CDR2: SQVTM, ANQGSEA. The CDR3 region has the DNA TGCAGCGTTGAGGGCGGGAGCTATGAGCAGTTCTTC. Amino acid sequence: CSVEGGSYEQFF.

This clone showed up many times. In DNA, the CDR3 is TGTGCCAGCAGTGAAAGCAGCGGGAGCACAGATACGCAGTATTTT. It yields the protein CASSESSGSTDTQYF. The chain carries TRBV6-4 and TRBJ2-3; D might be TRBD2 (6 bases). The CDR3 consists of 15 residues. Trimming took off 3 bases at V and 0 bases at J, with 10 bases between the two ends. Germline lookup yields CDR1 MRHNA and CDR2 SNTAGT.

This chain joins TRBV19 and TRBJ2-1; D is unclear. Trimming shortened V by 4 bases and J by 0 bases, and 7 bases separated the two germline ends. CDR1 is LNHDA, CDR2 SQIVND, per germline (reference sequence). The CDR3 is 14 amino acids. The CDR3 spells CASSNRVSYNEQFF. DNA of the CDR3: TGTGCCAGTAGTAACCGCGTCTCCTACAATGAGCAGTTCTTC. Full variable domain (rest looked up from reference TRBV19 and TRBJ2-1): DGGITQSPKYLFRKEGQNVTLSCEQNLNHDAMYWYRQDPGQGLRLIYYSQIVNDFQKGDIAEGYSVSREKKESFPLTVTSAQKNPTAFYLCASSNRVSYNEQFFGPGTRLTVL.

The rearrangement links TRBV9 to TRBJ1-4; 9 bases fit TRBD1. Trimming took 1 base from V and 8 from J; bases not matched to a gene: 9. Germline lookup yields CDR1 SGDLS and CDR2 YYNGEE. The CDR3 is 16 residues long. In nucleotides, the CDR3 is TGTGCCAGCAGCGTAAAGAAGGGACAGGGAAACGAAAAACTGTTTTTT. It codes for CASSVKKGQGNEKLFF.

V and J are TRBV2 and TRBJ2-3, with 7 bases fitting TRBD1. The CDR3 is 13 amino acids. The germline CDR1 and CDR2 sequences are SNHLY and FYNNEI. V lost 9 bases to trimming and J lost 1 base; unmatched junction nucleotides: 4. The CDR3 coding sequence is TGTGCCAGTAGACAGGGACGCACAGATACGCAGTATTTT. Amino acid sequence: CASRQGRTDTQYF.